Each of the 22 T cell receptor beta chains below was sequenced from the same sample in a study of blood T cell repertoires in COVID-19. Assay: immunoSEQ multiplex PCR; the TCRdb copy retains only in-frame clones and omits some. The table shows 200,000 to 250,000 clones, with around 84% occurring only once. Sequenced input: PBMCs or T cells enriched from blood (not recorded which). These receptors were obtained from a man aged 30-40 years with acute COVID-19.

The rearrangement links TRBV4-1 to TRBJ1-6, with TRBD1 identical over 7 bases. Unmatched junction bases numbered 6, after V lost 3 bases and J lost 7 bases. CDR1 and CDR2 (germline): MGHRA, YSYEKL. CDR3 length equals 15 residues. The CDR3: CASSHEGQTNSPLHF. CDR3 in DNA: TGCGCCAGCAGCCACGAGGGACAGACAAATTCACCCCTCCACTTT.

The gene calls are TRBV11-2 and TRBJ2-5, with TRBD1 matching over 9 bases. Germline CDR1 reads SGHAT; CDR2 reads FQNNGV. The CDR3 contains 17 residues. J was trimmed by 1 base and V by 3 bases; bases with no gene match: 9. The CDR3 is CASSFAPGTGIQETQYF. CDR3 coding DNA: TGTGCCAGCAGCTTTGCCCCCGGGACAGGGATCCAAGAGACCCAGTACTTC.

The V and J genes are TRBV18 and TRBJ1-3; D gene unclear. This CDR3 is 16 amino acids long. Between the trimmed V and J ends, which lost 0 bases and 0 bases, there was a span of 9 bases. Germline V gene data show CDR1 as KGHSH and CDR2 as LQKENI. Written as DNA, the CDR3 is TGTGCCAGCTCACCACCGATGACTATCTCTGGAAACACCATATATTTT. It encodes CASSPPMTISGNTIYF. The full variable domain, rest sourced from reference TRBV18 and TRBJ1-3, is NAGVMQNPRHLVRRRGQEARLRCSPMKGHSHVYWYRQLPEEGLKFMVYLQKENIIDESGMPKERFSAEFPKEGPSILRIQQVVRGDSAAYFCASSPPMTISGNTIYFGEGSWLTVV.

The chain has TRBV2 and TRBJ2-5, with D possibly being TRBD2 (5 bases). The CDR3 loop spans 14 amino acids. Germline V gene lookup returns CDR1 SNHLY and CDR2 FYNNEI. V dropped 3 bases and J dropped 6 bases, with 14 bases sitting between them. CDR3 sequence (DNA): TGTGCCAGCAGTGACCCTCCTAGGGAGAAGACCCAGTACTTC. It encodes CASSDPPREKTQYF.

In DNA, the CDR3 is TGTGCCAGCAGCCCCCATGGGGGCCAGTACTACGAGCAGTACTTC. The encoded protein is CASSPHGGQYYEQYF. V gene TRBV9 combines with J gene TRBJ2-7; perhaps TRBD1 as D (6 bases). CDR3 size: 15 residues. In germline, CDR1 is SGDLS, CDR2 YYNGEE. Trimming took 4 bases from V and 3 from J, leaving 17 bases between them.

The gene calls are TRBV7-9 and TRBJ2-5; 8 bases are shared with TRBD2. The CDR3 extends over 16 amino acids. Germline-derived CDR1 and CDR2 are SEHNR and FQNEAQ (reference sequence). V dropped 6 bases and J dropped 4; count of bases not matched to a gene: 13. The CDR3 nucleotides read TGTGCCAGCAGGGGAGCGGGGGACTTATACGGAGAGACCCAGTACTTC. Translated, it gives CASRGAGDLYGETQYF.

This clone was found once. J is TRBJ2-7 and V is TRBV18, with TRBD2 identical over 8 bases. V dropped 2 bases and J dropped 2; count of bases not matched to a gene: 8. Per germline, CDR1 KGHSH and CDR2 LQKENI. The length of the CDR3 is 16 residues. DNA for the CDR3: TGTGCCAGCTCACCAATGAGCGGGGGCCTGACCTACGAGCAGTACTTC. Amino acids: CASSPMSGGLTYEQYF.

This chain joins TRBV10-2 and TRBJ2-3; 13 bases agree with TRBD2. The CDR3 consists of 15 residues. The germline V gene encodes CDR1 WSHSY and CDR2 SAAADI. Trimming cost V 2 bases and J 4 bases; bases outside gene matches: 0. The CDR3 region has the DNA TGCGCCAGCAGTGAGGGGACTAGCGGGGCAGATACGCAGTATTTT. This gives the protein CASSEGTSGADTQYF.

The CDR3 region has the DNA TGTGCCTGGTGCCCGGGACAGACAAACACTGAAGCTTTCTTT. It codes for CAWCPGQTNTEAFF. The gene calls are TRBV30 and TRBJ1-1, with 7 bases that match TRBD1. This CDR3 has 14 amino acids. V lost 5 bases, J lost 2 bases, and 8 bases stayed unmatched. Germline V gene data show CDR1 as GTSNPN and CDR2 as SVGIG (reference sequence).

The chain's CDR3 is CASSSTDSYEQYF. The CDR3 DNA follows: TGTGCCAGCAGCTCTACCGACAGCTACGAGCAGTACTTC. The genes are TRBV9 and TRBJ2-7; D perhaps matches TRBD1 (5 bases). Germline CDR1 and CDR2: SGDLS and YYNGEE. CDR3 length equals 13 residues. Trimming took 4 bases from V and 3 from J, leaving 11 bases between them.

CDR3 in amino acids: CASSLDLRDEQYF. CDR3 DNA sequence: TGTGCCAGCAGCTTAGATCTCCGGGACGAGCAGTACTTC. The chain carries TRBV11-2 and TRBJ2-7; no clear D gene. The CDR3 loop spans 13 amino acids. The V gene lost 0 bases and the J gene lost 5 bases, with 8 bases spanning the gap. Germline V gene sequence: CDR1 SGHAT, CDR2 FQNNGV.

This chain links TRBV2 with TRBJ1-1, with TRBD1 matching 7 bases. J gave up 7 bases and V 7 bases, and 12 bases lay outside the gene matches. CDR3 size: 14 residues. In germline, CDR1 is SNHLY, CDR2 FYNNEI. CDR3 region: CASTRGATEDEAFF. As DNA, the CDR3 is TGTGCCAGCACCAGGGGGGCGACGGAGGATGAAGCTTTCTTT.

CDR3 in DNA: TGTGCCAGCAGAATAACGCACTTGAACACTGAAGCTTTCTTT. This encodes CASRITHLNTEAFF. The chain employs TRBV6-5 and TRBJ1-1; D gene unclear. V dropped 6 bases and J dropped 0 bases, with 11 bases sitting between them. Germline lookup yields CDR1 MNHEY and CDR2 SVGAGI. This CDR3 contains 14 residues.

This clone appeared a single time. In DNA form, the CDR3 reads TGTGCCAGCAGCTTTCCGGGTCGCAATCAGCCCCAGCATTTT. Protein sequence: CASSFPGRNQPQHF. This rearrangement joins TRBV7-9 to TRBJ1-5; D remains unclear. V lost 3 bases and J 2 bases, leaving 8 bases between the germline ends. The CDR3 is 14 residues long. Germline lookup yields CDR1 SEHNR and CDR2 FQNEAQ (reference sequence).

This clone was seen a single time. The chain uses TRBV19 and TRBJ1-1; TRBD1 matches 7 bases. The V and J ends lost 7 bases and 2 bases, in that order; junction bases with no gene match: 10. This CDR3 has 15 amino acids. Germline CDR1 is LNHDA and CDR2 is SQIVND (reference sequence). The CDR3 bases are TGTGCCAGTACCCTGACAGGGTGGGGAAACACTGAAGCTTTCTTT. Residues: CASTLTGWGNTEAFF.

This chain joins TRBV14 and TRBJ2-7; perhaps TRBD1 as D (5 bases). Trimming took 1 base from V and 5 from J, leaving 15 bases between them. This CDR3 contains 15 residues. Per the germline V gene, CDR1 is SGHDN and CDR2 is FVKESK. CDR3 loop: CASSQAVTGRNEQYF. CDR3 bases: TGTGCCAGCAGCCAAGCAGTAACAGGTCGAAACGAGCAGTACTTC.

This chain connects TRBV5-6 to TRBJ2-7; weak D call: TRBD2 (6 bases). CDR3 length: 17 amino acids. Trimming cost V 3 bases and J 5 bases, with 24 bases left between them. Germline V gives CDR1 SGHDT, CDR2 YYEEEE. As DNA, the CDR3 is TGTGCCAGCAGCTCCCGGCTCCGCGGGGCTTGGGATGACGAGCAGTACTTC. This encodes CASSSRLRGAWDDEQYF.

This clone was counted between two and nine times. Other DNA sequences in this specimen translate into the identical CDR3. The rearrangement uses TRBV7-9 and TRBJ2-7; maybe TRBD1 (6 bases). CDR1 and CDR2 (germline): SEHNR, FQNEAQ (reference sequence). This CDR3 comprises 13 residues. V was shortened by 3 bases and J by 3 bases, with 9 bases between the two germline ends. This CDR3 is CASSFTGSYEQYF. CDR3 in DNA: TGTGCCAGCAGCTTTACAGGGAGCTACGAGCAGTACTTC.

V gene TRBV12-2 combines with J gene TRBJ2-7; the D segment call TRBD2 is taken from the table without a DNA check. TRBV12-2 is an annotated pseudogene. This CDR3 is 15 amino acids long. Written as DNA, the CDR3 is TGTGCAAGTCGCTTAGCGCAGACTAGCGCCTACGAGCAGTACTTC. This gives the protein CASRLAQTSAYEQYF.

At least ten counts were recorded for this clone. The chain couples TRBV10-2 to TRBJ2-7; D is uncertain. The germline V gene has CDR1 WSHSY and CDR2 SAAADI. V lost 6 bases and J lost 2, with 5 bases in between. There are 11 residues in the CDR3. CDR3 region: CASSQTYEQYF. CDR3 coding DNA: TGCGCCAGCAGCCAGACCTACGAGCAGTACTTC.

This chain connects TRBV10-3 to TRBJ2-3, with TRBD1 as a possible D gene (6 bases). Germline V gives CDR1 ENHRY, CDR2 SYGVKD. The CDR3 extends over 16 amino acids. The V gene lost 6 bases and the J gene lost 0 bases, with 16 bases spanning the gap. CDR3 in amino acids: CAISRTDQRSTDTQYF. The CDR3 region has the DNA TGTGCCATCAGCCGGACAGACCAAAGGAGCACAGATACGCAGTATTTT.

The chain links TRBV3-1 (or the pseudogene TRBV3-2) to TRBJ2-5, with 14 bases aligning to TRBD2. Losses at the gene ends were 1 base for V and 9 bases for J; bases not matched to a gene: 4. The CDR3 length is 15 residues. CDR1 and CDR2 from the germline V gene are LGHDT and YNNKEL (reference sequence). The CDR3 reads CASSQGTSGGSAQYF. The CDR3 DNA is TGTGCCAGCAGCCAAGGGACTAGCGGGGGGTCTGCCCAGTACTTC.